Reported below is one T cell receptor (beta chain). The sample belongs to a study of blood T cell repertoires in COVID-19. Study at large: Italy, Spain and the United States were the sources of the convalescent and acute COVID-19 samples. Nucleic acid was either cDNA or gDNA, and it came from T cells, B-cell-depleted T cells, or PBMCs.

As processed by the authors: From reference gene primer amplification, estimates of nucleated cell counts were derived. Produced via immunoSEQ multiplex PCR; TCRdb's table is partial and in-frame only. V, J and clone size reflect that table, while D and trimming were determined from the DNA. Of 150,000 to 200,000 clones in the sample, around four fifths were seen once. Seattle researchers signed up patients amid active infection and tracked them longitudinally. This CDR3 has 13 amino acids. V shed 3 bases and J shed 8 bases, with 13 bases lying between them. CDR1 MNHEY and CDR2 SMNVEV come from the germline V gene (reference sequence).

The material sequenced was peripheral blood. This clonotype was sampled from a woman in her sixties or seventies with COVID-19, enrolled during active disease. This chain uses TRBV27 with TRBJ1-2, with a tentative D call TRBD1 (5 bases). CDR3 bases: TGTGCCAGCAGTTTGGCAGGGTCATTAGGCTACACCTTC. Protein product: CASSLAGSLGYTF.